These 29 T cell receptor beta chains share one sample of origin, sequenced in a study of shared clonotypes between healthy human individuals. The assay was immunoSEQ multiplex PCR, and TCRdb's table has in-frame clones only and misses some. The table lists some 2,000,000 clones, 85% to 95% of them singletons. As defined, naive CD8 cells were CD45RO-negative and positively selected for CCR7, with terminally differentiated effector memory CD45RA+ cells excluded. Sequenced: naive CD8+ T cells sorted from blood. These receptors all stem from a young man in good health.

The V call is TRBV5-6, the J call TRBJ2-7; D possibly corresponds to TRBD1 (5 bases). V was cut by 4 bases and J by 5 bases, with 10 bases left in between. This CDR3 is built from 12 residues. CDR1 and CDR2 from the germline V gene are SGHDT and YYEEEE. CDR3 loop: CASSPQGHEQYF. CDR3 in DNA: TGTGCCAGCAGCCCGCAGGGCCACGAGCAGTACTTC.

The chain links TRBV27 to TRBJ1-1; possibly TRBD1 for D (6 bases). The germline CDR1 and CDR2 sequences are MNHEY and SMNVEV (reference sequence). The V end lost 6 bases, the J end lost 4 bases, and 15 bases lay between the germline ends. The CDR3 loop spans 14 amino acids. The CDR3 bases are TGTGCCAGCAGCCCAAATTCAGGGGTCACTGAAGCTTTCTTT. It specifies CASSPNSGVTEAFF.

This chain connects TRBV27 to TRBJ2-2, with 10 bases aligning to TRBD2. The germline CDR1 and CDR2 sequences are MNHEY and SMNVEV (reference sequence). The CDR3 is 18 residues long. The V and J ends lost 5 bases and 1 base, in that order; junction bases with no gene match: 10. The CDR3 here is CASSALFGLAENTGELFF. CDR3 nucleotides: TGTGCCAGCAGTGCCCTGTTCGGACTAGCGGAGAACACCGGGGAGCTGTTTTTT.

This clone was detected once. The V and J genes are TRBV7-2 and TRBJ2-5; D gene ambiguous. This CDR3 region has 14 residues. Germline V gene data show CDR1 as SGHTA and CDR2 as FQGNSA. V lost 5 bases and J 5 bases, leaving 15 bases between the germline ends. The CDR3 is CASSHPHSGETQYF. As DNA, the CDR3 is TGTGCCAGCAGCCATCCCCATTCTGGGGAGACCCAGTACTTC.

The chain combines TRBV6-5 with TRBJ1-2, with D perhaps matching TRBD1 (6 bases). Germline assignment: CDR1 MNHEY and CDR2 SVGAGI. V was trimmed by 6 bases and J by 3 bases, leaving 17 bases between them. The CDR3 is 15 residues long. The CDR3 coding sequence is TGTGCCAGCAGCTCAAAGGGGGAATGGGACTATGGCTACACCTTC. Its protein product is CASSSKGEWDYGYTF.

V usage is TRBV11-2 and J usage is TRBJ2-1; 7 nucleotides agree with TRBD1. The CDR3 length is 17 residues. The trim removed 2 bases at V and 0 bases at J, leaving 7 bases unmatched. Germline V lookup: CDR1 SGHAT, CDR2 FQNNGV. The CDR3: CASSLPTTGSSYNEQFF. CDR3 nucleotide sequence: TGTGCCAGCAGCTTACCGACGACAGGGAGCTCCTACAATGAGCAGTTCTTC.

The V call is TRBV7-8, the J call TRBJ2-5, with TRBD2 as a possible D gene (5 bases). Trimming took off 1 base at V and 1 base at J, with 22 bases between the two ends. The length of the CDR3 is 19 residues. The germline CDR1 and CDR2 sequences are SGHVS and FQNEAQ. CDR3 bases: TGTGCCAGCAGCTTAGAATACTATTCGGAGGATGCCCGCCAAGAGACCCAGTACTTC. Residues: CASSLEYYSEDARQETQYF.

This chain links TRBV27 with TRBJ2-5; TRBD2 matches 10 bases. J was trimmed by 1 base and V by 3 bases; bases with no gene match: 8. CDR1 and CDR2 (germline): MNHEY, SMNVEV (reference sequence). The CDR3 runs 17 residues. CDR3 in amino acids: CASSLINPSGGQETQYF. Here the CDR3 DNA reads TGTGCCAGCAGTTTGATCAACCCTAGCGGGGGCCAAGAGACCCAGTACTTC.

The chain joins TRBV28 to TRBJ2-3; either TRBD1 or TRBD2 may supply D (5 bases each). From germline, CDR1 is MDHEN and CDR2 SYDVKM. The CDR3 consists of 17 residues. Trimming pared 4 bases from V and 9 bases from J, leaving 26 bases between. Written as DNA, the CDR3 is TGTGCCAGCAGTTCACCCGACAGCCCCGCTTGGAGGAACACGCAGTATTTT. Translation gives CASSSPDSPAWRNTQYF. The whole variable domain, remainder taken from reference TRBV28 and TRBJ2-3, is DVKVTQSSRYLVKRTGEKVFLECVQDMDHENMFWYRQDPGLGLRLIYFSYDVKMKEKGDIPEGYSVSREKKERFSLILESASTNQTSMYLCASSSPDSPAWRNTQYFGPGTRLTVL.

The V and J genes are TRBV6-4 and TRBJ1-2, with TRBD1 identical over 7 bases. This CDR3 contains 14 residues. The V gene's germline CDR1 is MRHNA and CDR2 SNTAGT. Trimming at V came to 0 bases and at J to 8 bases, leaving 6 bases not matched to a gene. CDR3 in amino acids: CASSDSSQGGGYTF. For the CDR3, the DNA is TGTGCCAGCAGTGACTCGAGTCAGGGGGGAGGCTACACCTTC.

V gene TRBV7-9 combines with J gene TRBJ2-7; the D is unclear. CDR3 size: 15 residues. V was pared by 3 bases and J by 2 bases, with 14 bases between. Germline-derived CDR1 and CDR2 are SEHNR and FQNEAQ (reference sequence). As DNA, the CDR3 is TGTGCCAGCAGCTTTCCTATGGGCCAGACCTACGAGCAGTACTTC. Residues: CASSFPMGQTYEQYF.

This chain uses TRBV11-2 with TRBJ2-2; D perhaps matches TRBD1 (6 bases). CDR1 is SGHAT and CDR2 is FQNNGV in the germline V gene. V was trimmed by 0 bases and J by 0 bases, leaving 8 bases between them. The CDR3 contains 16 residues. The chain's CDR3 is CASSLDRTANTGELFF. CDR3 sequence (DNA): TGTGCCAGCAGCTTAGATCGGACAGCGAACACCGGGGAGCTGTTTTTT.

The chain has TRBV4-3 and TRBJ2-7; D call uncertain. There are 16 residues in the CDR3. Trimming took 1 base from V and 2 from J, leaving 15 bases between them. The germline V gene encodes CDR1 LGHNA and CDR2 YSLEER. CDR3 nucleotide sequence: TGCGCCAGCAGCCAAGGAAGCGCGGCATCTACCTACGAGCAGTACTTC. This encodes CASSQGSAASTYEQYF.

The CDR3 nucleotides are TGTGCCATCAGTGAGGGGGGGACAGGCTCCTATAATTCACCCCTCCACTTT. Residues: CAISEGGTGSYNSPLHF. The V gene is TRBV10-3, the J gene TRBJ1-6, with 8 nucleotides matching TRBD1. CDR3 length equals 17 residues. The germline CDR1 and CDR2 sequences are ENHRY and SYGVKD. Trimming cost V 2 bases and J 0 bases; bases outside gene matches: 3.

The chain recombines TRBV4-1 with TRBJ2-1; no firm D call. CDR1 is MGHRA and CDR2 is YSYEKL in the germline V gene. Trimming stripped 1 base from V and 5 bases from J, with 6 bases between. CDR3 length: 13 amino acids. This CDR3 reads CASSQVSDNEQFF. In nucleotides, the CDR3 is TGCGCCAGCAGCCAAGTTTCAGACAATGAGCAGTTCTTC.

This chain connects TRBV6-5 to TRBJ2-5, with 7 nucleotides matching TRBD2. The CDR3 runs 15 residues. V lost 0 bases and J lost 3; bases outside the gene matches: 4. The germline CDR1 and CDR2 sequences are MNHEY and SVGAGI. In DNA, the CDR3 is TGTGCCAGCAGTTACTCGCGGCTAGCGGAAGAGACCCAGTACTTC. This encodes CASSYSRLAEETQYF.

The CDR3 loop reads CASSFAAGTGELFF. The CDR3 nucleotides read TGTGCCAGCAGTTTTGCTGCCGGCACCGGGGAGCTGTTTTTT. This chain joins TRBV28 and TRBJ2-2; D unresolved. The length of the CDR3 is 14 residues. Per the germline V gene, CDR1 is MDHEN and CDR2 is SYDVKM. Trimming left V 3 bases short and J 4 bases short, with 9 bases between.

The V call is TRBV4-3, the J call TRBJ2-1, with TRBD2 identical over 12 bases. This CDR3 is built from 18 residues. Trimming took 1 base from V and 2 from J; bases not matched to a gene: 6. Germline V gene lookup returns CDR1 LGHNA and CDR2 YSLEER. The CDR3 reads CASSQGLAGEVAYNEQFF. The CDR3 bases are TGCGCCAGCAGCCAAGGACTAGCGGGAGAGGTCGCCTACAATGAGCAGTTCTTC.

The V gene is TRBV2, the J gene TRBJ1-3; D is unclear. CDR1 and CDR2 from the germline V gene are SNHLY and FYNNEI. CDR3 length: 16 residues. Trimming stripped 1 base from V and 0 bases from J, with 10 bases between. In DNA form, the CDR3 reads TGTGCCAGCAGTGAAGTTGACTTCGGCTCTGGAAACACCATATATTTT. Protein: CASSEVDFGSGNTIYF.

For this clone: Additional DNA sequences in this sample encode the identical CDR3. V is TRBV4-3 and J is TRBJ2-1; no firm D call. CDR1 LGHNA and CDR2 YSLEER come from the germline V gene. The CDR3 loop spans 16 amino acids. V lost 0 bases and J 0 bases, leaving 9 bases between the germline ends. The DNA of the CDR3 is TGCGCCAGCAGCCAAGATGAGCGATCCTCCTACAATGAGCAGTTCTTC. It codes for CASSQDERSSYNEQFF.

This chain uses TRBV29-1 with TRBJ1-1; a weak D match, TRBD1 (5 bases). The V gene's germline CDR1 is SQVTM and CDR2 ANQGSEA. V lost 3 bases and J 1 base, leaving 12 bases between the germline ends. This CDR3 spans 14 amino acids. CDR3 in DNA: TGCAGCGTTGACAGTGGACAAAGGAACACTGAAGCTTTCTTT. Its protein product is CSVDSGQRNTEAFF.

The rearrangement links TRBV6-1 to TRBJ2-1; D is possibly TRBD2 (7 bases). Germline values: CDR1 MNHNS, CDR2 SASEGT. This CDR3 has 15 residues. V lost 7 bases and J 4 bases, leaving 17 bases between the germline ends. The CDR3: CASTEGRGGYNEQFF. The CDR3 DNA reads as TGTGCCAGCACCGAAGGGAGGGGGGGGTACAATGAGCAGTTCTTC.

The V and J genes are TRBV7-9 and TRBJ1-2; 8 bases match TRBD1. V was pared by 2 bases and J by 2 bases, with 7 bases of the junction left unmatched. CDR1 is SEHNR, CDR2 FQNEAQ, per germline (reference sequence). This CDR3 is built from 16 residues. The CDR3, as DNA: TGTGCCAGCAGCTTAACTGGACAGGGCCTCAACTATGGCTACACCTTC. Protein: CASSLTGQGLNYGYTF.

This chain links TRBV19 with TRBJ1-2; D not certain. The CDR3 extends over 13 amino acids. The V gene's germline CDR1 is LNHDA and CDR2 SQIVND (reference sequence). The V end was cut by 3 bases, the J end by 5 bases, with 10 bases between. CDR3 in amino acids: CASSIQTHYGYTF. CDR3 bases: TGTGCCAGTAGTATCCAAACGCATTATGGCTACACCTTC.

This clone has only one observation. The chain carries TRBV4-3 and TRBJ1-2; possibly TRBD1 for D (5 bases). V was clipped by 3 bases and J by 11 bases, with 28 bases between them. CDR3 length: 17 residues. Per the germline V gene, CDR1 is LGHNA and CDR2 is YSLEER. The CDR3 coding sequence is TGCGCCAGCAGCCACCTCCTGCTGACAGACGGGGGAATGAGGTACACCTTC. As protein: CASSHLLLTDGGMRYTF.

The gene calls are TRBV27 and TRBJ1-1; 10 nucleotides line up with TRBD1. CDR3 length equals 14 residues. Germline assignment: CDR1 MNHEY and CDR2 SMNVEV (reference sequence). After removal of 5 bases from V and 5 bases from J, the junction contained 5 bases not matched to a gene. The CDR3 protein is CASSQTGGITEAFF. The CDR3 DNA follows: TGTGCCAGCAGTCAGACAGGGGGCATAACTGAAGCTTTCTTT.

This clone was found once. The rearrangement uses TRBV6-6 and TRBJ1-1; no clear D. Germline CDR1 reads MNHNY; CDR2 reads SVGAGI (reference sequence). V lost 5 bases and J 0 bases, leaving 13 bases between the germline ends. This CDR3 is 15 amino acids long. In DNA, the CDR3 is TGTGCCAGCAGTCACCCGTCGGTGGTGAACACTGAAGCTTTCTTT. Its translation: CASSHPSVVNTEAFF.

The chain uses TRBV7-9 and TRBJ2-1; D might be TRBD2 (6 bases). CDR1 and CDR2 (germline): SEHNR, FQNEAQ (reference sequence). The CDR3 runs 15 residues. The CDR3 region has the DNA TGTGCTAGTAGTACTGGAGGGGAACCCTACAATGAGCAGTTCTTC. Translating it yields CASSTGGEPYNEQFF.

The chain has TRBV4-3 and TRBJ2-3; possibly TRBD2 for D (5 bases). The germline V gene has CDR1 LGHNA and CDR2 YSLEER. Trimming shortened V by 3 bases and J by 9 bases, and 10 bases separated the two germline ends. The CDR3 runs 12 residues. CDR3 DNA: TGCGCCAGCAGCCATACTCCGGGGACGCAGTATTTT. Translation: CASSHTPGTQYF.